The rows below give T cell receptor beta chains drawn from one sample of a study of blood T cells in healthy people across ages. TCRdb passed the 5' RACE reads through MiXCR, listing each CDR3 protein once. The table records some 900,000 distinct CDR3 sequences, 29% of them present only once. The specimen was blood. The receptors come from a woman aged 80 or over in good health. Each CDR3 is given with its conserved first and last residue. A D gene is named only where the DNA matches it firmly. Part of the rows lack a size; the others show once, few, many or a class for expanded clones.

V	size	J	D	DNA	CDR3
TRBV6-6	many	TRBJ2-5	TRBD2	TGTGCCAGCAAAAGGACTAGCGGGGGTGAGACCCAGTACTTC	CASKRTSGGETQYF
TRBV4-1	-	TRBJ1-2	TRBD1	TGCGCCAGCAGCCAAGATCAACAGGGGACAATGACTTATGGCTACACCTTC	CASSQDQQGTMTYGYTF
TRBV28	many	TRBJ2-5	-	TGTGCCAGCAGTTTATGGGGTATCGGGGGCCCAGCGGAGACCCAGTACTTC	CASSLWGIGGPAETQYF
TRBV20-1	-	TRBJ1-1	TRBD1	TGCAGTGGAGTAGACAGGGGGCGCAGGGTCAACACTGAAGCTTTCTTT	CSGVDRGRRVNTEAFF
TRBV6-1	many	TRBJ2-7	TRBD1	TGTGCCAGCAAGTTGGACAGGCTGACCTACGAGCAGTACTTC	CASKLDRLTYEQYF
TRBV20-1	many	TRBJ1-2	-	TGCAGTGCTAGAGATGGAGACTATGGCTACACCTTC	CSARDGDYGYTF
TRBV27	many	TRBJ1-2	-	TGTGCCAGCAGTACCACCCGGGGCCTTTATGGCTACACCTTC	CASSTTRGLYGYTF
TRBV7-2	-	TRBJ2-1	-	TGTGCCAGCAGCTTCCAGGGTGGCGTAAGTCGCAATGAGCAGTTCTTC	CASSFQGGVSRNEQFF
TRBV6-2/TRBV6-3	-	TRBJ1-4	TRBD1	TGTGCCAGCAGTTACAGGCGACAGGGGCCAAATGAAAAACTGTTTTTT	CASSYRRQGPNEKLFF
TRBV5-4	many	TRBJ2-3	-	TGTGCCAGCAGCTTGGAGTTCCCCACAGATACGCAGTATTTT	CASSLEFPTDTQYF
TRBV20-1	many	TRBJ1-2	-	TGCAGTGCCACCCAAGGACAGTCCAACTATGGCTACACCTTC	CSATQGQSNYGYTF
TRBV3-1	few	TRBJ2-5	-	TGTGCCAGCAGCCAAGATGGGCAGGCCTTGGGGGAGCAGTACTTC	CASSQDGQALGEQYF
TRBV6-2/TRBV6-3	-	TRBJ2-7	-	TGTGCCAGCAGCCGGGGGAGCTCCTACAATGAGCAGTACTTC	CASSRGSSYNEQYF
TRBV4-1	many	TRBJ2-3	TRBD2	TGCGCCAGCGGACGAACTAGCGGAACCAACACAGATACGCAGTATTTT	CASGRTSGTNTDTQYF
TRBV5-1	many	TRBJ2-5	TRBD2	TGCGCCAGCAGCTCCCCCGGGACTAGCGGGGGGTACCAAGAGACCCAGTACTTC	CASSSPGTSGGYQETQYF
TRBV30	-	TRBJ1-1	-	TGTGCCTGGAGTGTACGGCCAAGGGACTACCGGGCTTTCTTT	CAWSVRPRDYRAFF
TRBV20-1	-	TRBJ1-1	-	TGCAGTGCTAGAGTGGGACCCGACCCCAGGACTGAAGCTTTCTTT	CSARVGPDPRTEAFF
TRBV9	-	TRBJ1-1	-	TGTGCCAGCAGCGTAGAGGGACGGACGATGAACACTGAAGCTTTCTTT	CASSVEGRTMNTEAFF
TRBV29-1	-	TRBJ1-4	TRBD1	TGCAGCGCTGGGACAGGGGGCGAAAAACTGTTTTTT	CSAGTGGEKLFF
TRBV5-1	-	TRBJ2-7	-	TGTGCCAGCAGCTTGGTCTTTATCTTTGGACAGCCCTACGAGCAGTACTTC	CASSLVFIFGQPYEQYF
TRBV5-1	many	TRBJ2-3	-	TGCGCCAGCAGGGACACCCCTAGCACAGATACGCAGTATTTT	CASRDTPSTDTQYF
TRBV24-1	many	TRBJ2-5	TRBD1	TGTGCCACCAGCAGCCCCTGGGGGACAGGGGGCCGGGGCGACCAAGAGACCCAGTACTTC	CATSSPWGTGGRGDQETQYF
TRBV4-3	few	TRBJ1-2	TRBD1	TGCGCCAGCAGCCAAGGGGCAGGGGGCGCAGGTAACTATGGCTACACCTTC	CASSQGAGGAGNYGYTF
TRBV7-6	-	TRBJ2-1	-	TGTGCCAGCAGCTTAGCGGGGCTCGTGGGCCCAGAGACCCAGTTCTTC	CASSLAGLVGPETQFF
TRBV11-2	-	TRBJ2-5	TRBD2	TGTGGCAGCAGCTTGAGGTGGGGACTAGCGGACCAAGAGACCCAGTACTTC	CGSSLRWGLADQETQYF
TRBV6-2/TRBV6-3	-	TRBJ2-5	TRBD1	TGTGCCAGCAACCGCTTACAGGGGCAAGAGACCCAGTACTTC	CASNRLQGQETQYF
TRBV7-2	few	TRBJ1-2	-	TGTGCCAGCAGCGCTGACGGGTACTATGGCTACACCTTC	CASSADGYYGYTF
TRBV12-3/TRBV12-4	-	TRBJ2-6	-	TGTGCCAGCACCTACGGGCAGCCTTCCAACGTCCTGACTTTC	CASTYGQPSNVLTF
TRBV7-2	few	TRBJ2-5	TRBD1	TGTGCCAGCAGCTTAATACAGGGGGTGGGTAATGAGCAGTACTTC	CASSLIQGVGNEQYF
TRBV6-2/TRBV6-3	many	TRBJ2-7	-	TGTGCCAGCAGTCCGTCAGGCAGGGGATCCTACGAGCAGTACTTC	CASSPSGRGSYEQYF
TRBV11-2	many	TRBJ2-1	-	TGTGCCAGCAGCTCCCTCCGCTCCTACAATGAGCAGTTCTTC	CASSSLRSYNEQFF
TRBV6-1	-	TRBJ2-4	-	TGTGCCAGCAGCTCACACGGGACCCGGGTTGGTAAAAACATTCAGTACTTC	CASSSHGTRVGKNIQYF
TRBV4-2	many	TRBJ1-4	TRBD1	TGTGCCAGCAGCCAAGATCATCCGACAGGGGCTAATGAAAAACTGTTTTTT	CASSQDHPTGANEKLFF
TRBV3-1	-	TRBJ2-3	-	TGTGCCAGCAGCCTCGACTGGATCACAGATACGCAGTATTTT	CASSLDWITDTQYF
TRBV12-3/TRBV12-4	few	TRBJ1-3	TRBD1	TGTGCCAGCAGCTGGGACAGCATACTGGGAAACACCATATATTTT	CASSWDSILGNTIYF
TRBV5-5	few	TRBJ2-7	TRBD1	TGTACCAGCAGCACCAGGGGGCGCATCGACGAGCAGTACTTC	CTSSTRGRIDEQYF
TRBV7-9	-	TRBJ2-7	TRBD2	TGTGCCAGCAGCGGGACTAGCGGGGGGTACTCCTACAATGAGCAGTACTTC	CASSGTSGGYSYNEQYF
TRBV18	-	TRBJ1-1	-	TGTGCCAGCTCACCTACGAAGGTCACTGAAGCTTTCTTT	CASSPTKVTEAFF
TRBV6-2/TRBV6-3	-	TRBJ2-1	TRBD1	TGTGCCAGCAGGCTCACGGGACAGGGCTACAATGAGCAGTTCTTC	CASRLTGQGYNEQFF
TRBV10-3	many	TRBJ2-5	-	TGTGCCATCAGTGAGGAATACCAAGAGACCCAGTACTTC	CAISEEYQETQYF